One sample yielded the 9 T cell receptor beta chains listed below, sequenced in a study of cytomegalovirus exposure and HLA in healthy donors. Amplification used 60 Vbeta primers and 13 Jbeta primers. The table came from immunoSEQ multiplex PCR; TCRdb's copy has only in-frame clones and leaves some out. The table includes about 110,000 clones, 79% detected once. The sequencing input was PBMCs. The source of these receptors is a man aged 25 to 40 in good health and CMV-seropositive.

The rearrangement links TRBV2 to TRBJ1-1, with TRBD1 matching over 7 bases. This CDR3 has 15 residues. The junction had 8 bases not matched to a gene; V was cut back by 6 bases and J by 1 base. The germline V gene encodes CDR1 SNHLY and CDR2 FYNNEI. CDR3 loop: CASRGRTGENTEAFF. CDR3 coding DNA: TGTGCCAGCAGGGGACGGACAGGAGAGAACACTGAAGCTTTCTTT.

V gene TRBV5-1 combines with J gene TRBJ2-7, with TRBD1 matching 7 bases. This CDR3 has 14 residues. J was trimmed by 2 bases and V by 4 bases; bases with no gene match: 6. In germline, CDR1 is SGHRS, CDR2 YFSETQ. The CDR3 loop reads CASSTFGQAYEQYF. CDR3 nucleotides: TGCGCCAGCAGCACCTTTGGACAGGCCTACGAGCAGTACTTC.

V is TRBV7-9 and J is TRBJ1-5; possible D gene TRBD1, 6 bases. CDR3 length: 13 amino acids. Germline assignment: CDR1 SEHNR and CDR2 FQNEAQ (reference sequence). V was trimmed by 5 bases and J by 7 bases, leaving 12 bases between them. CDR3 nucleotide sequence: TGTGCCAGCAGCCACACAGGGATGCAGCCCCAGCATTTT. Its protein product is CASSHTGMQPQHF. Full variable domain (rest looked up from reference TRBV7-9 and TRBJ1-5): DTGVSQNPRHKITKRGQNVTFRCDPISEHNRLYWYRQTLGQGPEFLTYFQNEAQLEKSRLLSDRFSAERPKGSFSTLEIQRTEQGDSAMYLCASSHTGMQPQHFGDGTRLSIL.

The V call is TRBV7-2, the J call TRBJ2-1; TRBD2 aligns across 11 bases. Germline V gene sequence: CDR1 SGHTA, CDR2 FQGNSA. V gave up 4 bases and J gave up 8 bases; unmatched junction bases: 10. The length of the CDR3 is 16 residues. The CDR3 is CASSSFSGGAAYEQFF. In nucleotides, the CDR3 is TGTGCCAGCAGCTCGTTTAGCGGGGGGGCGGCTTATGAGCAGTTCTTC.

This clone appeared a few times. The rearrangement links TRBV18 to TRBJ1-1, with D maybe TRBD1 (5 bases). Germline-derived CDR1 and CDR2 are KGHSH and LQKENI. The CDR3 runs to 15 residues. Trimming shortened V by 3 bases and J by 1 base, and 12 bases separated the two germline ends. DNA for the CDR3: TGTGCCAGCTCACCGGGACTCCAAAGGAACACTGAAGCTTTCTTT. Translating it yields CASSPGLQRNTEAFF.

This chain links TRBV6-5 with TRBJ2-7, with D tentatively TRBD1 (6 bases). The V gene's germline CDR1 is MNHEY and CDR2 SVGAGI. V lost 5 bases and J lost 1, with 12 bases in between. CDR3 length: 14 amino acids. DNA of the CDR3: TGTGCCAGCAGTACCCGGACAGAATCCTACGAGCAGTACTTC. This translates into CASSTRTESYEQYF.

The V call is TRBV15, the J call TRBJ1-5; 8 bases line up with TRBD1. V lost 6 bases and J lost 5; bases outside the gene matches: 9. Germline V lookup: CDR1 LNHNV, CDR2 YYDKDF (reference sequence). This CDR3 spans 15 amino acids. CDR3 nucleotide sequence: TGTGCCACCAGGCCTGGGACAGGTCCCTATCAGCCCCAGCATTTT. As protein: CATRPGTGPYQPQHF. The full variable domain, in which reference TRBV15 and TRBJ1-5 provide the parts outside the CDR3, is DAMVIQNPRYQVTQFGKPVTLSCSQTLNHNVMYWYQQKSSQAPKLLFHYYDKDFNNEADTPDNFQSRRPNTSFCFLDIRSPGLGDTAMYLCATRPGTGPYQPQHFGDGTRLSIL.

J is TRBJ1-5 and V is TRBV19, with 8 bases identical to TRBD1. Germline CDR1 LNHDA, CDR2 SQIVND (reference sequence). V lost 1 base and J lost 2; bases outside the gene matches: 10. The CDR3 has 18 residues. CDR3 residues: CASSIAQGAKRGNQPQHF. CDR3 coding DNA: TGTGCCAGTAGTATAGCCCAGGGGGCAAAAAGGGGCAATCAGCCCCAGCATTTT.

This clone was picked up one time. The CDR3 region has the DNA TGCGCCAGCAGCATATCCCCCACTTATGGCTACACCTTC. It translates to CASSISPTYGYTF. This chain joins TRBV5-1 and TRBJ1-2, with D hard to call. The CDR3 loop spans 13 amino acids. Deletions cut 4 bases from V and 5 bases from J, with 12 bases between. The germline V gene has CDR1 SGHRS and CDR2 YFSETQ.